This T cell receptor beta chain emerged from a study of cytomegalovirus exposure and HLA in healthy donors. PCR used 60 Vbeta primers and 13 Jbeta primers. Assay used: immunoSEQ multiplex PCR; TCRdb lists only in-frame clones, some missing. Across 110,000 to 150,000 clones, the top ten clones capture around 0.96% of the sample. Germline CDR1 and CDR2: SGHRS and YFSETQ. V lost 5 bases, J lost 5 bases, and 12 bases stayed unmatched. The CDR3 spans 15 residues. Sequencing was done on a sample of PBMCs. The V gene is TRBV5-1, the J gene TRBJ1-2; 7 bases are shared with TRBD1. The clonotype was recovered from a male donor in good health and CMV-seronegative. CDR3 region: CASSLEKGAGYGYTF. As DNA, the CDR3 is TGCGCCAGCAGTCTCGAGAAGGGGGCAGGGTATGGCTACACCTTC.